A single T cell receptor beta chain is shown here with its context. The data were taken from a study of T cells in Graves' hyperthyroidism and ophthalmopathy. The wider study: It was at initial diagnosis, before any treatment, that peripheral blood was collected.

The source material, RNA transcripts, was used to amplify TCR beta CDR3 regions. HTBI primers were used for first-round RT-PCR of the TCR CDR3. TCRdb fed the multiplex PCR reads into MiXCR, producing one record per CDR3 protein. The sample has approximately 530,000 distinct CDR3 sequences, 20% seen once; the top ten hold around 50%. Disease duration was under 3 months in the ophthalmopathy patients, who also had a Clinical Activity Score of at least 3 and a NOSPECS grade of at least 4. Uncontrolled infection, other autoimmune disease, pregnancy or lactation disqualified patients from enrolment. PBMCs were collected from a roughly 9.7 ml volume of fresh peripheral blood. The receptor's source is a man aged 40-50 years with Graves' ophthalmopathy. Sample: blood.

CDR3 nucleotides: TGTGCCAGCAGCGTAGCGGGCCGCGACGAGCAGTACTTC. It yields the protein CASSVAGRDEQYF. This rearrangement joins TRBV9 to TRBJ2-7; D not certain. The V end was cut by 0 bases, the J end by 5 bases, with 9 bases between. The germline V gene has CDR1 SGDLS and CDR2 YYNGEE. The CDR3 runs to 13 residues.